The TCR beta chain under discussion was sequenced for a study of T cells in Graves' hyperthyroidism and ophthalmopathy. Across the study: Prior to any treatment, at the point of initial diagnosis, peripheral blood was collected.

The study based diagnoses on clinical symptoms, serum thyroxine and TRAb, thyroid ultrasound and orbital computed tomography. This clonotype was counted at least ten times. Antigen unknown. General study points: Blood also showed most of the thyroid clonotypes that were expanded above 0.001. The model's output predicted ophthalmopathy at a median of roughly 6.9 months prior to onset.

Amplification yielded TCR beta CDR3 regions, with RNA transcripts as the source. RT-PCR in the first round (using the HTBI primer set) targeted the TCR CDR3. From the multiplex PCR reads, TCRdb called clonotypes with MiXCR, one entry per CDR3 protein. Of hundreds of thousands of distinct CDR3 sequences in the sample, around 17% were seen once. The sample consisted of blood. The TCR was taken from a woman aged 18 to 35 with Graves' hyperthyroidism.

CDR3 in amino acids: CASSTSTDTQYF. The CDR3 nucleotides are TGTGCCAGCTCAACTAGCACAGATACGCAGTATTTT. The gene calls are TRBV18 and TRBJ2-3; the D is unclear. CDR3 length: 12 amino acids. Trimming shortened V by 5 bases and J by 0 bases, and 3 bases separated the two germline ends. Per germline, CDR1 KGHSH and CDR2 LQKENI. The full variable domain, rest sourced from reference TRBV18 and TRBJ2-3, is NAGVMQNPRHLVRRRGQEARLRCSPMKGHSHVYWYRQLPEEGLKFMVYLQKENIIDESGMPKERFSAEFPKEGPSILRIQQVVRGDSAAYFCASSTSTDTQYFGPGTRLTVL.